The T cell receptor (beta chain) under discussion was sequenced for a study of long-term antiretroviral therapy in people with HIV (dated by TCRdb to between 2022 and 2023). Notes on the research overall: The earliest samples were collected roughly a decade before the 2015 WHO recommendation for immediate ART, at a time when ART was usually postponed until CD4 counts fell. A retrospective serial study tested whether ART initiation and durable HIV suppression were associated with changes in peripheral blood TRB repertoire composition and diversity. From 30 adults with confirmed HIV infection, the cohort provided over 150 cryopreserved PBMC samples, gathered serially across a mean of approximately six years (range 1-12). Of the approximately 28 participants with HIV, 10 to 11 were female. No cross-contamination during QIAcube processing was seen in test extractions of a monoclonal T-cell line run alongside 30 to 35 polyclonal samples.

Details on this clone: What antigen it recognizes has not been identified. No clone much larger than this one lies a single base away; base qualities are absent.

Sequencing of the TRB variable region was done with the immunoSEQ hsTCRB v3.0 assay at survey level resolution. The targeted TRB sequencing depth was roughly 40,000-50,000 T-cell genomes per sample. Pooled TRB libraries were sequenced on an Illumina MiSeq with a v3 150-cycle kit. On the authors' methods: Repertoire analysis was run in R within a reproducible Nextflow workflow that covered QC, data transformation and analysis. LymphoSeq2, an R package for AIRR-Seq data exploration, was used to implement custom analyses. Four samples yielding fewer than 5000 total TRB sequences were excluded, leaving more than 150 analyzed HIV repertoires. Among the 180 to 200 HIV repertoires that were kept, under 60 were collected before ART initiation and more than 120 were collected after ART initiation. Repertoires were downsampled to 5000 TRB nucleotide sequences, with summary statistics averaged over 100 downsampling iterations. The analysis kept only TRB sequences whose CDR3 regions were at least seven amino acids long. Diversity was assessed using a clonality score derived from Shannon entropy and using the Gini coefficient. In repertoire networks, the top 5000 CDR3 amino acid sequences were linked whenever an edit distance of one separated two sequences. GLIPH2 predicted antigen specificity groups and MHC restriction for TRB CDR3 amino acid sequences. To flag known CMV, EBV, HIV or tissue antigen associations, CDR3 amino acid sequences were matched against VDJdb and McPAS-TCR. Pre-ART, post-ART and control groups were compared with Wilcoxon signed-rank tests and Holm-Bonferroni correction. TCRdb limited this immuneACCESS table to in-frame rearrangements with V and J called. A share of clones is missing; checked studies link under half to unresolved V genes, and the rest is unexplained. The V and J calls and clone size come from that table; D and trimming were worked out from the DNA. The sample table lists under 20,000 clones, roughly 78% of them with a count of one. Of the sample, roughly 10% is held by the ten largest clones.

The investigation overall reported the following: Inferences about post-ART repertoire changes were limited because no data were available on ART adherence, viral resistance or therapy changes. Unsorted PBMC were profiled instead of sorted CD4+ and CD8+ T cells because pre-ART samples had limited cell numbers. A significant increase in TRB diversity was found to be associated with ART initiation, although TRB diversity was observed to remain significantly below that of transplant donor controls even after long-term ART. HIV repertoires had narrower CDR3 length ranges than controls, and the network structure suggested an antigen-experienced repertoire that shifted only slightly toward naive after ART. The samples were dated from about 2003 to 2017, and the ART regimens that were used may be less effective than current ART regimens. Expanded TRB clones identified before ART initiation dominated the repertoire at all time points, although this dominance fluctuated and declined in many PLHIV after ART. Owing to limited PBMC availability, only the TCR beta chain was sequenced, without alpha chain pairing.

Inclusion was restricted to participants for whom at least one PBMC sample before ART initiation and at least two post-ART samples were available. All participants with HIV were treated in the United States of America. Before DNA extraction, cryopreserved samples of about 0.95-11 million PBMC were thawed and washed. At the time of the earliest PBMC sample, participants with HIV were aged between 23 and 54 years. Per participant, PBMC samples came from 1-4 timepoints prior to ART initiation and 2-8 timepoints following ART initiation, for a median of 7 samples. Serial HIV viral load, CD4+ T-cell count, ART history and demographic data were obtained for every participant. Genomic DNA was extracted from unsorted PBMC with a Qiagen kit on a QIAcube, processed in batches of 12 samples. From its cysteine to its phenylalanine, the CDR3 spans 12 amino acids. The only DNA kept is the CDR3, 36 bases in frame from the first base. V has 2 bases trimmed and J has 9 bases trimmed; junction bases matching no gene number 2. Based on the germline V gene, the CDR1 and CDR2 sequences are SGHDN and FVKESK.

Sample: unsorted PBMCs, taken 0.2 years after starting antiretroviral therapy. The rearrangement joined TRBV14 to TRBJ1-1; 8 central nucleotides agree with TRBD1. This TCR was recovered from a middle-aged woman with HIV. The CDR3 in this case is CASSQWDRKAFF. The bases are TGTGCCAGCAGCCAATGGGACAGGAAAGCTTTCTTT.